A selection of T cell receptor beta chains follows, all from one sample in a study of cytomegalovirus exposure and HLA in healthy donors. Clones were sequenced by immunoSEQ multiplex PCR, and TCRdb holds only the in-frame ones, with some missing. The sample carries 100,000 to 150,000 clones, 70% to 85% recorded once. The source material was PBMCs. All receptors come from a man aged 50-59 years in good health and CMV-seronegative. CDR3s include the opening cysteine and the closing phenylalanine or tryptophan. Each record gives: D gene, V gene, J gene, clone size, CDR3 DNA, CDR3 protein. A D gene is named only where the DNA matches it firmly. The size field is filled for only some rows; it gives once, few, many or a size class.

TRBD1	TRBV5-8	TRBJ2-2	-	TGTGCCAGCAGCTGGGGGACAGGGTGGACCGGGGAGCTGTTTTTT	CASSWGTGWTGELFF
TRBD1	TRBV15	TRBJ1-5	-	TGTGCCACCAGCAAGGCCCCGCGGGACAGGGGCAATCAGCCCCAGCATTTT	CATSKAPRDRGNQPQHF
-	TRBV2	TRBJ1-1	-	TGTGCCAGCAGAGTACAGAAACTCCTTAACACTGAAGCTTTCTTT	CASRVQKLLNTEAFF
TRBD1	TRBV11-2	TRBJ1-3	once	TGTGCCAGCAGCTTTTACAGGGGCCAGAGTTCTGGAAACACCATATATTTT	CASSFYRGQSSGNTIYF
-	TRBV2	TRBJ2-7	-	TGTGCCAGCAGTGAAGGAGAAGCCTACGAGCAGTACTTC	CASSEGEAYEQYF
TRBD1	TRBV6-1	TRBJ1-1	-	TGTGCCAGCAGCCACAGGGGGCAGAGAAGAACTGAAGCTTTCTTT	CASSHRGQRRTEAFF
-	TRBV4-1	TRBJ1-1	-	TGCGCCAGCAGCCCATGGTGGAGGGGGAACACTGAAGCTTTCTTT	CASSPWWRGNTEAFF
-	TRBV21-1	TRBJ2-6	-	TGTGCCAGCAGCCCTACCTTCAGGGCCTCTGGGGCCAACGTCCTGACTTTC	CASSPTFRASGANVLTF
TRBD2	TRBV6-1	TRBJ2-2	-	TGTGCCAGCAGTGTTTGGGGGGGAGACACCGGGGAGCTGTTTTTT	CASSVWGGDTGELFF
TRBD1	TRBV6-1	TRBJ1-5	few	TGTGCCAGCAGCGCGGGGACAGGGGCTTGGCAGCCCCAGCATTTT	CASSAGTGAWQPQHF
-	TRBV13	TRBJ1-3	-	TGTGCCAGCAGCTCTAGGGTTCCGGGCCCCAAGGGGTATGGAAACACCATATATTTT	CASSSRVPGPKGYGNTIYF
-	TRBV27	TRBJ1-2	-	TGTGCCAGCAGAAGTACAGTTGGCTACACCTTC	CASRSTVGYTF
-	TRBV7-9	TRBJ1-1	-	TGTGCCAGCAGCTCGCCACAAAAGAACACTGAAGCTTTCTTT	CASSSPQKNTEAFF
-	TRBV7-8	TRBJ1-2	-	TGTGCCAGCAGCTTAGCGCTGGGAGGGCAAGGAGGCTACACCTTC	CASSLALGGQGGYTF
-	TRBV5-6	TRBJ1-6	-	TGTGCCAGCAGCTCCCCCCAGGGCGTCCTCCACTTT	CASSSPQGVLHF
TRBD1	TRBV2	TRBJ1-5	-	TGTGCCAGCTCCCCTGACAGGGTCAATCAGCCCCAGCATTTT	CASSPDRVNQPQHF
-	TRBV19	TRBJ2-5	-	TGTGCCAGTAGCCTCTCTAGCGTTTGGAAACAAGAGACCCAGTACTTC	CASSLSSVWKQETQYF
-	TRBV6-1	TRBJ1-6	once	TGTGCCAGCGGACAGCATAATTCACCCCTCCACTTT	CASGQHNSPLHF
TRBD1	TRBV4-1	TRBJ1-2	-	TGCGCCAGCAGCCAAGGGCCGGGACAGGGAATGTATGGCTACACCTTC	CASSQGPGQGMYGYTF
-	TRBV2	TRBJ1-1	-	TGTGCCTTAGAGACCGACATGAACACTGAAGCTTTCTTT	CALETDMNTEAFF
TRBD1	TRBV7-2	TRBJ1-2	once	TGTGCCAGCAGCTTAGAGGGGGCGATAAACTATGGCTACACCTTC	CASSLEGAINYGYTF
-	TRBV6-1	TRBJ1-5	-	TGTGCCAGCAGTGAAGCATTATCAGTTAATCAGCCCCAGCATTTT	CASSEALSVNQPQHF
-	TRBV6-1	TRBJ1-2	-	TGTGCCAGCAGTGAACACGGCAGGGTAGCCTCCCTTTATGGCTACACCTTC	CASSEHGRVASLYGYTF
TRBD1	TRBV7-9	TRBJ2-5	few	TGTGCCAGCAGCTCGAGGACAGGGGGGGAGACCCAGTACTTC	CASSSRTGGETQYF
TRBD2	TRBV7-9	TRBJ2-5	-	TGTGCCATTCGACTAGCCTCGAGAGAGACCCAGTACTTC	CAIRLASRETQYF
-	TRBV4-1	TRBJ2-1	-	TGCGCCAGCAGCCAAGACTTTCCCCGTTACAATGAGCAGTTCTTC	CASSQDFPRYNEQFF
-	TRBV7-2	TRBJ1-5	-	TGTGCCAGCAGCTTATCCCGGGGGGCCCAGCATTTT	CASSLSRGAQHF
-	TRBV5-4	TRBJ1-1	-	TGTGCCAGCAGCTATGGCGGGGGTGGGGGGGACACTGAAGCTTTCTTT	CASSYGGGGGDTEAFF
TRBD1	TRBV5-6	TRBJ2-6	few	TGTGCCAGCAGCGCGACAGGGTCCAACGTCCTGACTTTC	CASSATGSNVLTF
TRBD2	TRBV4-2	TRBJ2-7	-	TGTGCCAGCAGCCAAGAAGGGACTAGTAACCACGAGCAGTACTTC	CASSQEGTSNHEQYF
-	TRBV19	TRBJ2-1	-	TGTGCCAGTACCCTCGGGGGAAATGAGCAGTTCTTC	CASTLGGNEQFF
TRBD1	TRBV27	TRBJ1-2	-	TGTGCCAGCAGCGACAGGGGGCAAGGCTACACCTTC	CASSDRGQGYTF
-	TRBV7-2	TRBJ2-7	few	TGTGCCAGCAGCTTAAGCAGGTCAACCTACGAGCAGTACTTC	CASSLSRSTYEQYF
TRBD1	TRBV5-5	TRBJ2-7	-	TGTGCCAGCAGCTTGGGCCCGACGACAGGGGGCAGCCCTAGATACTTC	CASSLGPTTGGSPRYF
-	TRBV30	TRBJ1-5	-	TGTGCCTGGAGTGTTAGCGTCAGGGGGCCCCAGCATTTT	CAWSVSVRGPQHF
-	TRBV4-3	TRBJ1-5	-	TGCGCCAGCAGCCAAGACCCGCGGGGCAGTCAGCCCCAGCATTTT	CASSQDPRGSQPQHF
TRBD1	TRBV4-1	TRBJ1-1	-	TGCGCCAGCAGCCACCAGGGGGGAAGCACTGAAGCTTTCTTT	CASSHQGGSTEAFF
TRBD1	TRBV4-3	TRBJ2-5	-	TGCGCCAGCAGCCAAGATGGACAGGGGGGGGAGACCCAGTACTTC	CASSQDGQGGETQYF
TRBD1	TRBV15	TRBJ1-2	-	TGTGCCACCAGCAGGGGACAGGGGGCTGACTATGGCTACACCTTC	CATSRGQGADYGYTF
-	TRBV4-1	TRBJ2-5	-	TGCGCCAGCAGCCAACGGGTCGCCCGACCGGGGGAGACCCAGTACTTC	CASSQRVARPGETQYF
-	TRBV5-6	TRBJ1-2	-	TGTGCCAGCAGCACCGAAATGGACAGCTATGGCTACACCTTC	CASSTEMDSYGYTF
-	TRBV29-1	TRBJ1-3	-	TGCAGCGCCTCCGGGACAAAGCTTGACACCGCCTCTGGAAACACCATATATTTT	CSASGTKLDTASGNTIYF
-	TRBV6-5	TRBJ2-7	-	TGTGCCAGCAGTTACATTGCCAAGCCCTACGAGCAGTACTTC	CASSYIAKPYEQYF
TRBD1	TRBV5-1	TRBJ1-2	-	TGCGCCAGCAGCCTAGGGACAGTGATTAACTATGGCTACACCTTC	CASSLGTVINYGYTF
-	TRBV5-1	TRBJ2-5	-	TGCGCCAGCAGCAGATCGACCCTAACGGGGGAGACCCAGTACTTC	CASSRSTLTGETQYF
-	TRBV4-3	TRBJ1-2	once	TGCGCCAGCAGCCAAGATAGGGGCAGTGGTGGCTACACCTTC	CASSQDRGSGGYTF
TRBD1	TRBV6-6	TRBJ2-1	-	TGTGCCAGCAGCGACAGGGTGCACAGCGATGAGCAGTTCTTC	CASSDRVHSDEQFF
TRBD1	TRBV9	TRBJ2-2	-	TGTGCCAGCAGCTTCCGACAGGGTTCCCGCTGGAACACCGGGGAGCTGTTTTTT	CASSFRQGSRWNTGELFF
-	TRBV7-2	TRBJ2-1	-	TGTGCCAGCAGCTTAGAAACAGGGACGAGAAGGGAGCAGTTCTTC	CASSLETGTRREQFF
TRBD1	TRBV6-5	TRBJ2-5	-	TGTGCCAGCAGTATTGGGACAGCTCAAGAGACCCAGTACTTC	CASSIGTAQETQYF
-	TRBV25-1	TRBJ2-3	-	TGTGCCAGTGCGGGGGCCGGAGAGGATACGCAGTATTTT	CASAGAGEDTQYF